The 2 T cell receptor beta chains given below trace back to one sample, sequenced in a study of blood T cells in healthy people across ages. A sample-barcoded 5' primer and a J-beta primer mix were used in a second PCR of roughly 7 to 11 cycles. One entry per CDR3 protein results from TCRdb running MiXCR on the 5' RACE reads. This table has about 1.4 million distinct CDR3 sequences, around 55% appearing once. Sequenced material: blood. The receptors originated from a man aged 18 to 30 in good health.

This clonotype was seen more than once but under ten times. This chain uses TRBV4-1 with TRBJ2-5; D may be TRBD1 or TRBD2 (5 bases each). The CDR3 length is 14 residues. Germline V lookup: CDR1 MGHRA, CDR2 YSYEKL. V was clipped by 4 bases and J by 3 bases, with 12 bases between them. CDR3 amino acids: CASSLGEGEETQYF. The CDR3 DNA sequence: TGCGCCAGCAGCCTGGGGGAAGGGGAAGAGACCCAGTACTTC.

This clonotype has a handful of counts. This sequence joins TRBV5-1 and TRBJ2-3; D is undetermined. This CDR3 contains 15 residues. The germline V gene encodes CDR1 SGHRS and CDR2 YFSETQ. The V end was cut by 0 bases, the J end by 2 bases, with 10 bases between. CDR3 region: CASSLEAGYTDTQYF. CDR3 nucleotide sequence: TGCGCCAGCAGCTTGGAGGCAGGATACACAGATACGCAGTATTTT.